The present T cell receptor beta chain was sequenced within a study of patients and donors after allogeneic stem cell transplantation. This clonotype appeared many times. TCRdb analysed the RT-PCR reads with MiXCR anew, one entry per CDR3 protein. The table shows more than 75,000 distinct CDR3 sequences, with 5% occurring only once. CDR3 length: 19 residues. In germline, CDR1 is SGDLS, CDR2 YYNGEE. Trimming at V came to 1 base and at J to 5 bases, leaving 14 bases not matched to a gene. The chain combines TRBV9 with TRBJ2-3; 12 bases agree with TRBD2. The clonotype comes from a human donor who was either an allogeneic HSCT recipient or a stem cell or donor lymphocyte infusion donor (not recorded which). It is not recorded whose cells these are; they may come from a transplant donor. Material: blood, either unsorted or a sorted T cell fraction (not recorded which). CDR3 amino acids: CASSVTPSLAGGVRDTQYF. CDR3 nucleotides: TGTGCCAGCAGCGTAACCCCCTCACTAGCGGGGGGAGTGAGAGATACGCAGTATTTT.